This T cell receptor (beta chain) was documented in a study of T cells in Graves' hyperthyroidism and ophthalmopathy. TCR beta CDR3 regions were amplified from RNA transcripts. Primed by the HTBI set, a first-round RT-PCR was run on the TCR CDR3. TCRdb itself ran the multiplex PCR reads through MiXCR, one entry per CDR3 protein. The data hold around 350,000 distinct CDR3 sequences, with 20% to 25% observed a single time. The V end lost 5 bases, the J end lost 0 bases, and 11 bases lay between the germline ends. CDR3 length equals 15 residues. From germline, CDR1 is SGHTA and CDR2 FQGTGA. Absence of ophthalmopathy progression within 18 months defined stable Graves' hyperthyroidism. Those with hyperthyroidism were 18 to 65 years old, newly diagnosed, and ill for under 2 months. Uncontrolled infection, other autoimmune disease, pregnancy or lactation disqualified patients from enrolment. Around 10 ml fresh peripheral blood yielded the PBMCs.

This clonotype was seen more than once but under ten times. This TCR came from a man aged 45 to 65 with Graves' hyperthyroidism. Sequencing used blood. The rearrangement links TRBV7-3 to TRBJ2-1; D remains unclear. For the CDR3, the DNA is TGTGCCAGCAGCGACACCTATGGCTCCTACAATGAGCAGTTCTTC. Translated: CASSDTYGSYNEQFF.